A single sample is the source of the 18 T cell receptor beta chains below, sequenced in a study of metastatic and nonmetastatic thyroid tumors (dated by TCRdb to about 2020). The protocol used for the library was PCR. Sequencing relied on an Illumina HiSeq 4000. TCRdb ran its own pipeline on the public reads, namely fastp trimming at Q25 and MiXCR clone calling, and kept in-frame beta chains. This sample lists about 69,000 clones; 13% to 15% were detected once. Approximately 6.1% of the sample goes to the ten largest clones. None of the patients had been given any treatment before thyroid surgery. Sequenced material: blood. Receptor source: a male donor with papillary thyroid cancer or a benign thyroid nodule (not recorded which). Some clones in this sample may be carry-over from other donors' samples.

The CDR3 here is CASSLVPQGGYTF. DNA for the CDR3: TGCGCCAGCAGCTTGGTTCCCCAAGGCGGCTACACCTTC. The genes are TRBV5-1 and TRBJ1-2; D is unresolved. V was pared by 0 bases and J by 8 bases, with 11 bases between. This CDR3 contains 13 residues. Germline lookup yields CDR1 SGHRS and CDR2 YFSETQ. The full variable domain, in which reference TRBV5-1 and TRBJ1-2 provide the parts outside the CDR3, is KAGVTQTPRYLIKTRGQQVTLSCSPISGHRSVSWYQQTPGQGLQFLFEYFSETQRNKGNFPGRFSGRQFSNSRSEMNVSTLELGDSALYLCASSLVPQGGYTFGSGTRLTVV.

In this sample, this clone turned up a few times. The chain joins TRBV7-9 to TRBJ2-2; the D gene could be TRBD1 or TRBD2 (5 bases each). This CDR3 comprises 15 residues. V was pared by 5 bases and J by 6 bases, with 16 bases between. The V gene's germline CDR1 is SEHNR and CDR2 FQNEAQ (reference sequence). CDR3: CASSPGTVKSGELFF. The CDR3 DNA reads TGTGCCAGCAGCCCCGGGACGGTTAAGTCCGGGGAGCTGTTTTTT.

In regard to this clone: This may be a read error: a much more frequent sequence differs by one nucleotide. The V gene is TRBV10-2, the J gene TRBJ2-2, with TRBD2 matching over 9 bases. This CDR3 is 13 amino acids long. Per germline, CDR1 WSHSY and CDR2 SAAADI. This chain's CDR3 is CATAGGDTVELFF. CDR3 nucleotide sequence: TGCGCCACGGCGGGGGGGGACACCGTGGAGCTGTTTTTT.

This clone was observed a handful of times. Given the absence of the conserved phenylalanine or tryptophan at the CDR3 end, a read error is likely. The chain is built from TRBV4-3 and TRBJ2-3, with 7 bases that match TRBD1. CDR1 is LGHNA, CDR2 YSLEER, per germline. The V segment lost 3 bases and the J segment 8 bases; nucleotides outside the gene matches: 11. The CDR3 covers 15 residues. CDR3 residues: CASSHLDRVEGTQYL. The DNA for the CDR3 is TGCGCCAGCAGCCACCTCGACAGGGTAGAAGGTACGCAGTATCTT.

The gene calls are TRBV6-2 or TRBV6-3 and TRBJ2-5; D is undetermined. Trimming took 7 bases from V and 8 from J, leaving 23 bases between them. Germline-derived CDR1 and CDR2 are MNHEY and SVGEGT. The CDR3 is 15 amino acids. CDR3 DNA: TGTGCCAGCATCACCACCCCGTTCGCATTTGAAACCCAGTACTTC. Protein: CASITTPFAFETQYF.

This clone was recorded at least ten times. The chain carries TRBV5-1 and TRBJ2-1; 13 positions agree with TRBD2. Looked up from germline, CDR1 is SGHRS and CDR2 is YFSETQ. The CDR3 is 15 residues long. V lost 1 base to trimming and J lost 7 bases; unmatched junction nucleotides: 2. CDR3 amino acids: CASSLTSGRENEQFF. The DNA of the CDR3 is TGCGCCAGCAGCTTGACTAGCGGGAGGGAGAATGAGCAGTTCTTC.

This clone came up many times. The rearrangement links TRBV6-2 or TRBV6-3 to TRBJ1-5, with TRBD1 matching over 7 bases. Germline CDR1 and CDR2: MNHEY and SVGEGT. Unmatched junction bases numbered 10, after V lost 5 bases and J lost 6 bases. CDR3 length equals 15 residues. The CDR3 nucleotides read TGTGCCAGCAGTCAGACCCAGGGGGGTGGTCAGCCCCAGCATTTT. Its protein is CASSQTQGGGQPQHF.

This clone was counted at least ten times. The chain couples TRBV6-1 to TRBJ2-1; 14 bases agree with TRBD2. Germline V lookup: CDR1 MNHNS, CDR2 SASEGT. CDR3 length equals 17 residues. The junction had 7 bases not matched to a gene; V was cut back by 2 bases and J by 7 bases. CDR3 sequence reads: CASSELPGLAGVNEQFF. The CDR3 region has the DNA TGTGCCAGCAGTGAACTTCCGGGACTAGCGGGAGTGAATGAGCAGTTCTTC.

This clone was recorded many times. The V gene is TRBV13, the J gene TRBJ1-2, with D unclear. V lost 3 bases and J 5 bases, leaving 13 bases between the germline ends. The germline CDR1 and CDR2 sequences are PRHDT and FYEKMQ (reference sequence). This CDR3 contains 14 residues. This CDR3 reads CASSLPRTDYGYTF. The CDR3 DNA is TGTGCCAGCAGCTTGCCCCGGACGGATTATGGCTACACCTTC.

This clone came up many times. This chain uses TRBV6-1 with TRBJ2-7, with a tentative D call TRBD2 (6 bases). Germline CDR1 is MNHNS and CDR2 is SASEGT. This CDR3 has 16 residues. The V gene lost 7 bases and the J gene lost 1 base, with 20 bases spanning the gap. CDR3 residues: CASKWGERAWSYEQYF. In nucleotides, the CDR3 is TGTGCCAGCAAGTGGGGGGAGCGGGCGTGGTCCTACGAGCAGTACTTC.

This clone came up many times. This chain connects TRBV5-6 to TRBJ1-1; D uncertain. Germline V gene sequence: CDR1 SGHDT, CDR2 YYEEEE. The CDR3 spans 15 residues. V lost 1 base to trimming and J lost 0 bases, with 10 bases between them. The CDR3 sequence is CASSLTPSMNTEAFF. The CDR3 bases are TGTGCCAGCAGCTTGACCCCAAGTATGAACACTGAAGCTTTCTTT.

This clone was seen many times. This may be a read error, as it is one base from a much larger clone. The chain couples TRBV12-3 or TRBV12-4 to TRBJ2-7; a weak D match, TRBD2 (5 bases). The V gene lost 4 bases and the J gene lost 1 base, with 8 bases spanning the gap. CDR3 length: 13 residues. The chain's CDR3 is CASSSGRSYEQYF. In DNA form, the CDR3 reads TGTGCCAGCAGTTCGGGAAGATCCTACGAGCAGTACTTC.

This clone was seen repeatedly, ten times or more. The chain couples TRBV7-9 to TRBJ1-2, with 7 positions matching TRBD1. The trim removed 4 bases at V and 5 bases at J, leaving 10 bases unmatched. Per the germline V gene, CDR1 is SEHNR and CDR2 is FQNEAQ (reference sequence). The CDR3 has 15 amino acids. CDR3 region: CASSSTDREAYGYTF. The CDR3 DNA reads as TGTGCCAGCAGCTCAACCGACAGGGAAGCTTATGGCTACACCTTC. Combining the CDR3 with reference TRBV7-9 and TRBJ1-2 gives the whole variable domain DTGVSQNPRHKITKRGQNVTFRCDPISEHNRLYWYRQTLGQGPEFLTYFQNEAQLEKSRLLSDRFSAERPKGSFSTLEIQRTEQGDSAMYLCASSSTDREAYGYTFGSGTRLTVV.

This clone was picked up many times. V is TRBV6-2 or TRBV6-3 and J is TRBJ1-2, with D possibly matching TRBD1 (5 bases). Germline V gene lookup returns CDR1 MNHEY and CDR2 SVGEGT. The V end was cut by 2 bases, the J end by 2 bases, with 6 bases between. This CDR3 region has 13 residues. DNA of the CDR3: TGTGCCAGCAGTTACAGACAGAACTATGGCTACACCTTC. Its translation is CASSYRQNYGYTF.

This clone was seen repeatedly, ten times or more. The CDR3 region has the DNA TGTGCCAGCAGCGGCCGCCGGGAGGGCCTGGGGAATGAGCAGTTCTTC. Its protein is CASSGRREGLGNEQFF. This chain connects TRBV7-9 to TRBJ2-1; TRBD2 agrees at 8 bases. Per germline, CDR1 SEHNR and CDR2 FQNEAQ (reference sequence). The junction had 13 bases not matched to a gene; V was cut back by 5 bases and J by 7 bases. The CDR3 spans 16 residues.

The chain combines TRBV6-1 with TRBJ2-1; 10 bases are shared with TRBD1. V lost 5 bases and J lost 8; bases outside the gene matches: 6. Germline V gene lookup returns CDR1 MNHNS and CDR2 SASEGT. The CDR3 is 14 amino acids. The CDR3 DNA follows: TGTGCCAGCAGTCTTACCGGGACAGGGGATGAGCAGTTCTTC. It yields the protein CASSLTGTGDEQFF.

This chain joins TRBV20-1 and TRBJ1-6; the D gene is possibly TRBD1 (5 bases). Germline V gene lookup returns CDR1 DFQATT and CDR2 SNEGSKA (reference sequence). With 5 bases removed from V and 12 bases from J, the gap between germline ends came to 20 bases. The CDR3 is 14 amino acids. The CDR3 is CSAPPGGGSEPLHF. DNA for the CDR3: TGCAGTGCTCCGCCGGGGGGAGGGAGTGAACCCCTCCACTTT.

The table lists this clone with many counts. V is TRBV11-2 and J is TRBJ2-1; D may be TRBD2 (5 bases). This CDR3 contains 15 residues. Germline-derived CDR1 and CDR2 are SGHAT and FQNNGV. V was trimmed by 3 bases and J by 4 bases, leaving 13 bases between them. CDR3 protein: CASSFERSIYNEQFF. The CDR3 bases are TGTGCCAGCAGCTTTGAGCGGAGCATTTACAATGAGCAGTTCTTC.